Listed below are T cell receptor beta chains from one sample, sequenced in a study of OX40 agonist ivuxolimab in advanced cancers. Assay used: immunoSEQ multiplex PCR; TCRdb lists only in-frame clones, some missing. The repertoire holds fewer than 40,000 clones, with roughly 80% as singletons. The source material was CD4+ or CD8+ T cells sorted from blood, sampled in a trial of the OX40 agonist ivuxolimab. These receptors came from an adult with an advanced solid tumor such as melanoma, head and neck, liver or kidney cancer. Both conserved end residues are part of each CDR3. A D gene is named only where the DNA matches it firmly. Rows give clone size only sometimes, using once, few, many, or a class for an expanded clone.

TRBJ1-1 | NA | TRBD1 | TRBV18 | CASSRGTGDTEAFF | TGTGCCAGCTCCCGAGGGACAGGGGACACTGAAGCTTTCTTT
TRBJ2-1 | few | NA | TRBV5-1 | CASSLYGGEQFF | TGCGCCAGCAGCTTGTACGGGGGCGAGCAGTTCTTC
TRBJ1-2 | NA | TRBD1 | TRBV5-6 | CASSLRRTGNYGYTF | TGTGCCAGCAGCTTGCGGAGGACAGGGAACTATGGCTACACCTTC
TRBJ1-5 | few | NA | TRBV2 | CASRDGTGNQPQHF | TGTGCCAGCAGAGATGGGACTGGTAATCAGCCCCAGCATTTT
TRBJ1-1 | NA | NA | TRBV5-6 | CASSWGGRIMNTEAFF | TGTGCCAGCAGCTGGGGGGGACGGATCATGAACACTGAAGCTTTCTTT
TRBJ1-2 | NA | NA | TRBV6-1 | CASSQGNRADGYTF | TGTGCCAGCAGTCAGGGGAATCGGGCTGATGGCTACACCTTC
TRBJ1-5 | NA | NA | TRBV6-1 | CASKIEGLSNQPQHF | TGTGCCAGCAAAATCGAGGGTTTGAGCAATCAGCCCCAGCATTTT
TRBJ1-2 | NA | NA | TRBV18 | CASSPSAVNNYGYTF | TGTGCCAGCTCCCCATCCGCAGTTAATAACTATGGCTACACCTTC
TRBJ1-4 | NA | NA | TRBV29-1 | CSVSRDEKLFF | TGCAGCGTTTCCAGAGATGAAAAACTGTTTTTT
TRBJ1-1 | NA | NA | TRBV7-3 | CASSFSRSTEAFF | TGTGCCAGCAGCTTTTCAAGGAGTACTGAAGCTTTCTTT
TRBJ1-1 | NA | TRBD1 | TRBV28 | CASDRGYTEAFF | TGTGCCAGTGACAGGGGTTACACTGAAGCTTTCTTT
TRBJ1-5 | NA | NA | TRBV28 | CATHYYSNQPQHF | TGTGCCACCCATTACTATAGCAATCAGCCCCAGCATTTT
TRBJ1-3 | few | NA | TRBV6-1 | CASLQSSGNTIYF | TGTGCCAGCTTACAGAGCTCTGGAAACACCATATATTTT
TRBJ1-4 | NA | TRBD1 | TRBV7-8 | CASSSLTGYNEKLFF | TGTGCCAGCAGCTCGTTGACAGGGTATAATGAAAAACTGTTTTTT
TRBJ1-4 | NA | TRBD1 | TRBV7-9 | CASSLGQGAYNEKLFF | TGTGCCAGCAGCTTGGGGCAGGGGGCCTATAATGAAAAACTGTTTTTT